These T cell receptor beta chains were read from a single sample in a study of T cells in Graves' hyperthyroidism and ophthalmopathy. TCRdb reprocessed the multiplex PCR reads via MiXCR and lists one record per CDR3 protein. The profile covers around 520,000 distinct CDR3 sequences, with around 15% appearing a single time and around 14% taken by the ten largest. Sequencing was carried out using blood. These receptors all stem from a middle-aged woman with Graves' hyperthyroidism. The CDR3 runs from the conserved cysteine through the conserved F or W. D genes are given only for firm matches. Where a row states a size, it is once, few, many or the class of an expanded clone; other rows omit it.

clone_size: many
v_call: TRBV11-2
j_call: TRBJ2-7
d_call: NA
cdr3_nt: TGTGCCAGCAGCTACGAAGACAGAATCTACGAGCAGTACTTC
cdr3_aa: CASSYEDRIYEQYF

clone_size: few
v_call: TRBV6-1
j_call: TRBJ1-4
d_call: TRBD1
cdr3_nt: TGTGCCAGCAGTGAACCCAGGGGGCGAGAAAAACTGTTTTTT
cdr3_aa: CASSEPRGREKLFF

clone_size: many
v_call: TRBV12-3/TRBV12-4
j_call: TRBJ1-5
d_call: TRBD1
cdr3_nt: TGTGCCAGCAGTTTGGGACAGGGGGCGAATCAGCCCCAGCATTTT
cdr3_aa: CASSLGQGANQPQHF

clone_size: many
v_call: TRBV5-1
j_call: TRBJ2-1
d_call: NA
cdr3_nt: TGCGCCAGCAGCTTGGGGGAGTCCGGTAGGAGCACCTACAATGAGCAGTTCTTC
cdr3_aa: CASSLGESGRSTYNEQFF

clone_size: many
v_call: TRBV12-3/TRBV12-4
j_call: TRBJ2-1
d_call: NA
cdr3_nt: TGTGCCAGCAGTTTAGACTACGATGAGCAGTTCTTC
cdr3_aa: CASSLDYDEQFF

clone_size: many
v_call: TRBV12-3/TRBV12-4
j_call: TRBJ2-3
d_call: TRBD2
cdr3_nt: TGTGCCAGCAGGGTAGCGGGAGGAGTTTCAGATACGCAGTATTTT
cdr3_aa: CASRVAGGVSDTQYF

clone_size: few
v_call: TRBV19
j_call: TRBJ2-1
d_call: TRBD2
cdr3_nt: TGTGCCAGTAACCCAGGACTAGCGGCCTACAATGAGCAGTTCTTC
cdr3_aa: CASNPGLAAYNEQFF

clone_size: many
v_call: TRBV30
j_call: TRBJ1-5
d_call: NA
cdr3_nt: TGTGCCTGGAGCGTCCGACTCTCGGAGGATCAGCCCCAGCATTTT
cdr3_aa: CAWSVRLSEDQPQHF

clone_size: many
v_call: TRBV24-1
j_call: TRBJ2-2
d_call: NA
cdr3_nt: TGTGCCACCAGTGCCGTGACCGGGGAGCTGTTTTTT
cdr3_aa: CATSAVTGELFF

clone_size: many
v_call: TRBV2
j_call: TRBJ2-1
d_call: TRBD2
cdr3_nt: TGTGCCAGCAGCGCCGGGACTATGAGCTCCTACAATGAGCAGTTCTTC
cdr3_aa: CASSAGTMSSYNEQFF

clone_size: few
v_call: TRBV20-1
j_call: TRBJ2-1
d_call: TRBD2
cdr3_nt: TGCAGTGCTAGCTCAGCGGGAGGCTCAGGTGTTTTCTACAATGAGCAGTTCTTC
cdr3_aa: CSASSAGGSGVFYNEQFF

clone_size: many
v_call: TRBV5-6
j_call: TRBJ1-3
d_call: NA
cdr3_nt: TGTGCCAGCAGCTTGCTGCTCTCTGGAAACACCATATATTTT
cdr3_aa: CASSLLLSGNTIYF

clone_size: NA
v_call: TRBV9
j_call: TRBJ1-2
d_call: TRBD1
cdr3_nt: TGTGCCAGCAGCACGCCGACAGGGACTAACTATGGCTACACCTTC
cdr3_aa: CASSTPTGTNYGYTF

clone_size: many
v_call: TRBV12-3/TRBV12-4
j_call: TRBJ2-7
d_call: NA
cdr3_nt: TGTGCCAGCAGTTACGACTCGGACACTGGCATAATAAGCTCCTACGAGCAGTACTTC
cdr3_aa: CASSYDSDTGIISSYEQYF

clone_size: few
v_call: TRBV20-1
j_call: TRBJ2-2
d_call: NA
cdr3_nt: TGCAGTGCTAGAGAGGGGGGAGTCCAAAACACCGGGGAGCTGTTTTTT
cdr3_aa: CSAREGGVQNTGELFF

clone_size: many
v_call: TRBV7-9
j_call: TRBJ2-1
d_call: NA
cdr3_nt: TGTGCCAGCAGCCCCACGTGGGGGTCCTACAATGAGCAGTTCTTC
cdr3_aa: CASSPTWGSYNEQFF

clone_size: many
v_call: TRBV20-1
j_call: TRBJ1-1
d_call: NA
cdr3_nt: TGCAGTGCTCTCACCACTGGGAACACTGAAGCTTTCTTT
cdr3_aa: CSALTTGNTEAFF

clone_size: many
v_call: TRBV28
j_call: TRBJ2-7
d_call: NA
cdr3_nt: TGTGCCAGCATAAGGCGGGATCGCTACGAGCAGTACTTC
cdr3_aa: CASIRRDRYEQYF

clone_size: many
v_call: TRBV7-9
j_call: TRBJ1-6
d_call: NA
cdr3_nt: TGTGCCAGCAGCCAGTCCGGACCGGTTTCACCCCTCCACTTT
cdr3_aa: CASSQSGPVSPLHF

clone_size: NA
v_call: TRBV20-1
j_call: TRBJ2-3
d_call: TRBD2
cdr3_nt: TGCAGTGCTAGATCCCTAGCGGGTGCTAGCACAGATACGCAGTATTTT
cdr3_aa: CSARSLAGASTDTQYF

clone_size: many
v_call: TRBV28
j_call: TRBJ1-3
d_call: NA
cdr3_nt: TGTGCCAGCAGTCCGCATATGGACGGAAACACCATATATTTT
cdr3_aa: CASSPHMDGNTIYF

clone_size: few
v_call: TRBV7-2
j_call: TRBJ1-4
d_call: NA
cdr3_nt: TGTGCCAGCAGAATCGGGCCCTCTAATGAAAAACTGTTTTTT
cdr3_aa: CASRIGPSNEKLFF

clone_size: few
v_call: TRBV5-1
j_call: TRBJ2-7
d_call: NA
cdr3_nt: TGCGCCAGCAGCTCCCAATCTCAGGGGATGGAGCAGTACTTC
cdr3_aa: CASSSQSQGMEQYF

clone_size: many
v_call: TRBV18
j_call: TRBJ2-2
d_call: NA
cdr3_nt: TGTGCCAGCTCACCGGTGAGGCTTCCCACCGGGGAGCTGTTTTTT
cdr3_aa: CASSPVRLPTGELFF

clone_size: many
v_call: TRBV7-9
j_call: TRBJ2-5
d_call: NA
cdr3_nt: TGTGCCAGCAGCTTATCGAGGGGTTGGGAGACCCAGTACTTC
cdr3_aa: CASSLSRGWETQYF

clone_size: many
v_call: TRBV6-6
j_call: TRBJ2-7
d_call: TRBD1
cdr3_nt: TGTGCCAGCAGTTACACGCTGACAGGGGGAGTGGGCGAGCAGTACTTC
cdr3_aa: CASSYTLTGGVGEQYF

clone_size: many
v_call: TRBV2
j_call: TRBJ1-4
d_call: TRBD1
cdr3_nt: TGTGCCAGCAGTGATGGGACAGCAGCAACTAATGAAAAACTGTTTTTT
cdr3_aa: CASSDGTAATNEKLFF

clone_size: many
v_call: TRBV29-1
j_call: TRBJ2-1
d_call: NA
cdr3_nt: TGCAGCGTTGAAGAAGGGGGTGAGCAGTTCTTC
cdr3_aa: CSVEEGGEQFF

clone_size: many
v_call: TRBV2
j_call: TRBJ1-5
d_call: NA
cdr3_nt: TGTGCCAGCAGTGAGGAGTATAGCAATCAGCCCCAGCATTTT
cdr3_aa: CASSEEYSNQPQHF

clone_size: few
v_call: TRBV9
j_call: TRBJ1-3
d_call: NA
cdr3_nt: TGTGCCAGCAGCAGGGGGGGTGGAAACACCATATATTTT
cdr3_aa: CASSRGGGNTIYF

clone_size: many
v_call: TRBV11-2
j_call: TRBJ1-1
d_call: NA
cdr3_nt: TGTGCCAGCAGCTTCGGGGACGGTAACACTGAAGCTTTCTTT
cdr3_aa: CASSFGDGNTEAFF

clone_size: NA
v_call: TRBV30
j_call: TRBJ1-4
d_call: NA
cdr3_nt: TGTGCCTGGAGTGTAAACAGGGACGGAAAACTGTTTTTT
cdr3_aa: CAWSVNRDGKLFF

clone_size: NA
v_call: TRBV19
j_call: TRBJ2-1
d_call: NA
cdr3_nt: TGTGCCAGTACTACTTCGAACTACAATGAGCAGTTCTTC
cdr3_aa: CASTTSNYNEQFF

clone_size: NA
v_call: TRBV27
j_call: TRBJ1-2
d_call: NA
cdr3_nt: TGTGCCAGCAGTCTGAGGGGGAACGGTTGGGGCTACACCTTC
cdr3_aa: CASSLRGNGWGYTF

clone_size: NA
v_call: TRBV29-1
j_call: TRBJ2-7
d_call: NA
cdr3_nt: TGCAGCGTTGATAACGGCTCCTACGAGCAGTACTTC
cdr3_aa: CSVDNGSYEQYF

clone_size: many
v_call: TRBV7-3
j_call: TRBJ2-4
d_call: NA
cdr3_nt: TGTGCCAGCAGCTTAGACAGGACAAACATTCAGTACTTC
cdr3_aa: CASSLDRTNIQYF

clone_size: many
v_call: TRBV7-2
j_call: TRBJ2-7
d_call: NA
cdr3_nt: TGTGCCAGCAGCCGGCGGTACGTTAGACGGACGAACTACGAGCAGTACTTC
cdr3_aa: CASSRRYVRRTNYEQYF

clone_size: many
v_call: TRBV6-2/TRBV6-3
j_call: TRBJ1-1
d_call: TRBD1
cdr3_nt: TGTGCCAGCAGACGCGACAGGGTACCCACTGAAGCTTTCTTT
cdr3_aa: CASRRDRVPTEAFF

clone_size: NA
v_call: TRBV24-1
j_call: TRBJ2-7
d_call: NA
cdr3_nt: TGTGCCACCCGACGCGGCAGCTCCTACGAGCAGTACTTC
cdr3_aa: CATRRGSSYEQYF

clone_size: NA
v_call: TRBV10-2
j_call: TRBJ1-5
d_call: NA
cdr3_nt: TGCGCCAGCAGTGAACCAGGGTCGGGTCAGCCCCAGCATTTT
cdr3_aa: CASSEPGSGQPQHF

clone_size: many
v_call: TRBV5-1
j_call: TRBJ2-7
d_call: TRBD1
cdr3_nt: TGCGCCAGCACCACCGGGACAGGGGCCACCTACGAGCAGTACTTC
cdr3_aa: CASTTGTGATYEQYF